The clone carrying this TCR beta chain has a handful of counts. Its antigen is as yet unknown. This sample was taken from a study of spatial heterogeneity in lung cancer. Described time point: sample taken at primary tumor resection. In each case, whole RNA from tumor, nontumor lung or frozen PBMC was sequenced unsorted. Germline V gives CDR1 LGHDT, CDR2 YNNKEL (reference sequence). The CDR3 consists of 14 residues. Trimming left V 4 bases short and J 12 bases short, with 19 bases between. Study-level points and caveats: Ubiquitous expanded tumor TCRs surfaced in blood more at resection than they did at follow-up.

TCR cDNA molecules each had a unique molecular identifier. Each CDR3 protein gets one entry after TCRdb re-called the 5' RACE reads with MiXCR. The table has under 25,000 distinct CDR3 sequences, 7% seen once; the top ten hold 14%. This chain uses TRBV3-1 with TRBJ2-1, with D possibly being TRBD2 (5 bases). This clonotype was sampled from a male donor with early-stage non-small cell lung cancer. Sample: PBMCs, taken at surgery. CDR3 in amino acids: CASSLRGIRGSQFF. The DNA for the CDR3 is TGTGCCAGCAGCCTCAGAGGAATCCGGGGTTCGCAGTTCTTC.